This T cell receptor beta chain was recorded in a study of glioma-infiltrating T cells. Germline CDR1 is LNHDA and CDR2 is SQIVND (reference sequence). With V trimmed by 7 bases and J by 10 bases, 8 bases remained unmatched. This CDR3 contains 12 residues. This clonotype was observed a single time. The antigen is not known. Study-wide results and caveats: Non-neoplastic patients had below-expected tissue-blood divergence, while all gliomas exceeded expectation.

Using RNA template, CDR3s of TCR alpha and beta were amplified with iRepertoire arm-PCR. TCRdb fed the multiplex PCR reads into MiXCR, producing one record per CDR3 protein. This sample has approximately 18,000 distinct CDR3 sequences, with roughly 60% found just once. Sample: glioma tissue, nonneoplastic brain tissue, or PBMCs (not recorded which). The rearrangement uses TRBV19 and TRBJ1-2; the match to TRBD1 covers 8 bases. This receptor was taken from a human donor with low-grade glioma or glioblastoma, undergoing nonglioma brain surgery, or in good health (not recorded which). For the CDR3, the DNA is TGTGCCAGTAACCCGGACAGGGTGGACTACACCTTC. It encodes CASNPDRVDYTF.